This is a list of T cell receptor beta chains from one sample in a study of blood T cell repertoires in COVID-19. Profiling relied on immunoSEQ multiplex PCR, and the TCRdb table lists in-frame clones only, not all of them. The table has about 350,000 clones, approximately 84% seen once. The sequenced material came from PBMCs or T cells enriched from blood (not recorded which). The receptors here all came from a woman younger than 45 who had recovered from COVID-19. The CDR3 runs from the conserved cysteine through the conserved F or W. The D gene is left open where the match is weak. Some rows have no size entry. The others give once, few or many, or a class for an expanded clone.

J: TRBJ2-5
V: TRBV7-6
D: TRBD2
size: .
CDR3: CASPELRSILAGGETQYF
DNA: TGTGCCAGTCCCGAGTTGAGGTCGATCCTAGCGGGGGGAGAGACCCAGTACTTC

J: TRBJ2-3
V: TRBV29-1
D: TRBD2
size: .
CDR3: CSSQGAGGPYTQYF
DNA: TGCAGCTCTCAGGGAGCGGGGGGGCCATATACGCAGTATTTT

J: TRBJ1-5
V: TRBV5-6
D: TRBD1
size: .
CDR3: CASSSITGGGQPQHF
DNA: TGTGCCAGCAGCTCCATTACAGGGGGCGGTCAGCCCCAGCATTTT

J: TRBJ1-5
V: TRBV4-1
D: TRBD1
size: once
CDR3: CASSQVVVQGGGPQHF
DNA: TGCGCCAGCAGCCAAGTTGTCGTCCAGGGGGGCGGGCCCCAGCATTTT

J: TRBJ1-4
V: TRBV7-2
D: TRBD1
size: .
CDR3: CASSPEGQTATNEKLFF
DNA: TGTGCCAGCAGCCCAGAGGGACAGACTGCAACTAATGAAAAACTGTTTTTT

J: TRBJ1-2
V: TRBV21-1
D: .
size: .
CDR3: CASSKALSGYGYTF
DNA: TGTGCCAGCAGCAAAGCGCTCTCAGGATATGGCTACACCTTC

J: TRBJ2-1
V: TRBV7-8
D: TRBD1
size: .
CDR3: CASSQGQGGGYYNEQFF
DNA: TGTGCCAGCAGCCAGGGACAGGGTGGAGGGTACTACAATGAGCAGTTCTTC

J: TRBJ2-1
V: TRBV11-2
D: TRBD2
size: few
CDR3: CASSPGTSGGAYNEQFF
DNA: TGTGCCAGCAGCCCCGGGACTAGCGGGGGGGCGTACAATGAGCAGTTCTTC

J: TRBJ2-3
V: TRBV9
D: .
size: once
CDR3: CASSAPLAPYSDTQYF
DNA: TGTGCCAGCAGCGCTCCGCTAGCCCCTTACTCAGATACGCAGTATTTT

J: TRBJ1-3
V: TRBV7-9
D: TRBD1
size: .
CDR3: CASSSTHRGTQGNTIYF
DNA: TGTGCCAGCAGCTCTACTCACAGGGGTACGCAGGGAAACACCATATATTTT

J: TRBJ2-2
V: TRBV28
D: TRBD1
size: once
CDR3: CASREQGAGTGELFF
DNA: TGTGCCAGCAGGGAACAGGGGGCGGGGACCGGGGAGCTGTTTTTT

J: TRBJ2-3
V: TRBV7-2
D: TRBD2
size: .
CDR3: CASSLVAGGPGTDTQYF
DNA: TGTGCCAGCAGCTTAGTGGCGGGGGGGCCTGGCACAGATACGCAGTATTTT

J: TRBJ2-7
V: TRBV18
D: TRBD1
size: .
CDR3: CASSSSQQGWIEQYF
DNA: TGTGCCAGCTCGTCCTCACAACAGGGGTGGATCGAGCAGTACTTC

J: TRBJ1-5
V: TRBV4-1
D: TRBD1
size: .
CDR3: CASRASPGQTDQPQHF
DNA: TGCGCCAGCAGGGCTTCGCCGGGACAGACGGATCAGCCCCAGCATTTT

J: TRBJ2-3
V: TRBV10-1
D: .
size: .
CDR3: CASSEGAGPASGPQYF
DNA: TGCGCCAGCAGTGAAGGTGCAGGTCCGGCCAGCGGACCGCAGTATTTT

J: TRBJ1-4
V: TRBV7-9
D: .
size: .
CDR3: CASSTERLLNEKLFF
DNA: TGTGCCAGCAGCACCGAGAGGCTCCTTAATGAAAAACTGTTTTTT

J: TRBJ2-1
V: TRBV9
D: TRBD2
size: .
CDR3: CASSAGTSGVDEQFF
DNA: TGTGCCAGCAGCGCTGGGACTAGCGGGGTCGATGAGCAGTTCTTC

J: TRBJ2-3
V: TRBV5-1
D: TRBD2
size: .
CDR3: CASSLAGRGSTDTQYF
DNA: TGCGCCAGCAGCTTGGCGGGGCGGGGGAGCACAGATACGCAGTATTTT

J: TRBJ1-3
V: TRBV6-5
D: .
size: .
CDR3: CASAAGRGNTIYF
DNA: TGTGCCAGCGCGGCGGGACGCGGAAACACCATATATTTT

J: TRBJ2-7
V: TRBV13
D: .
size: .
CDR3: CASSLGRSSYEQYF
DNA: TGTGCCAGCAGCTTAGGCAGAAGCTCCTACGAGCAGTACTTC

J: TRBJ2-2
V: TRBV19
D: TRBD1
size: .
CDR3: CASKRDRGQIGELFF
DNA: TGTGCCAGTAAAAGAGACAGGGGGCAGATTGGGGAGCTGTTTTTT

J: TRBJ1-2
V: TRBV19
D: .
size: .
CDR3: CASSPSTANYGYTF
DNA: TGTGCCAGTAGTCCCTCAACAGCTAACTATGGCTACACCTTC

J: TRBJ1-2
V: TRBV7-9
D: TRBD1
size: .
CDR3: CASSGGQGARAGNYGYTF
DNA: TGTGCCAGCAGCGGTGGACAGGGGGCCCGGGCAGGGAACTATGGCTACACCTTC

J: TRBJ1-6
V: TRBV6-6
D: .
size: .
CDR3: CASRARGALHF
DNA: TGTGCCAGCAGGGCCCGGGGGGCCCTCCACTTT

J: TRBJ2-5
V: TRBV11-3
D: .
size: .
CDR3: CASSAALPGEYQETQYF
DNA: TGTGCCAGCAGCGCCGCCCTACCGGGGGAATACCAAGAGACCCAGTACTTC

J: TRBJ1-5
V: TRBV27
D: TRBD1
size: .
CDR3: CASSLSGGRNQPQHF
DNA: TGTGCCAGCAGTTTATCAGGGGGCCGCAATCAGCCCCAGCATTTT

J: TRBJ1-6
V: TRBV6-4
D: TRBD1
size: .
CDR3: CASSDGQGASPLHF
DNA: TGTGCCAGCAGTGACGGACAGGGCGCTTCACCCCTCCACTTT

J: TRBJ1-2
V: TRBV9
D: TRBD1
size: .
CDR3: CASSVGQGTGSGYTF
DNA: TGTGCCAGCAGCGTAGGTCAAGGGACAGGGTCTGGCTACACCTTC

J: TRBJ2-5
V: TRBV28
D: TRBD2
size: .
CDR3: CASSFPRVAGGANQETQYF
DNA: TGTGCCAGCAGTTTCCCAAGAGTAGCGGGGGGGGCCAACCAAGAGACCCAGTACTTC